The subject of this entry is one TCR beta chain. As yet, its antigen is unknown. Because the CDR3 is missing its conserved closing phenylalanine or tryptophan, this is likely a read error. This sample is drawn from a study of identical twins. Study-wide results and limits: The study drew conclusions from cross-sectional statistical analysis, not from following the same donors. The models systematically underestimated how much out-of-frame TCR alpha was shared in monozygotic twins.

In every case, the donor was a healthy Caucasian. Template switching, a step in the protocol, added a universal primer site, and cDNA carried unique molecular identifiers. A single record per CDR3 protein comes from TCRdb applying MiXCR to the 5' RACE reads. Among 1,800,000 or so distinct CDR3 sequences listed, about 32% were seen once. This receptor was obtained from a newborn girl in good health. The sequencing sample was made of cord blood.

The CDR3 loop reads CASSHASYEQYL. DNA of the CDR3: TGTGCCAGCAGCCACGCGTCCTACGAGCAGTACTTA. The genes are TRBV6-5 and TRBJ2-7; D is unclear. Germline V gene data show CDR1 as MNHEY and CDR2 as SVGAGI. Trimming pared 6 bases from V and 1 base from J, leaving 7 bases between. This CDR3 has 12 amino acids.